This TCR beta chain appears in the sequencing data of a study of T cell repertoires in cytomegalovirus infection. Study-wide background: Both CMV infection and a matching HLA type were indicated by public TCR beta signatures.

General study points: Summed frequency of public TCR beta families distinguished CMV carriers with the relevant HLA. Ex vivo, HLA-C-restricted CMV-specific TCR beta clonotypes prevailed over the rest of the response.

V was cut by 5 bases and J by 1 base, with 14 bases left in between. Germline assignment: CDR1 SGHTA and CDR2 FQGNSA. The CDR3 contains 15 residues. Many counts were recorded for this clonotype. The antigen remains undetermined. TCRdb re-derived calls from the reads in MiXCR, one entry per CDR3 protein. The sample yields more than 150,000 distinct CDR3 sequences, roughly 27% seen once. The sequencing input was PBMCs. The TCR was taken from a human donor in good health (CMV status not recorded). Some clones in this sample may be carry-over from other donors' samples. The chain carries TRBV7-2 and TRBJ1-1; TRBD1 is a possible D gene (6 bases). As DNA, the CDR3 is TGTGCCAGCAGCACAGGGAGTCCGACGAACACTGAAGCTTTCTTT. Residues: CASSTGSPTNTEAFF. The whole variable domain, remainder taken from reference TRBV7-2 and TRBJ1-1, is GAGVSQSPSNKVTEKGKDVELRCDPISGHTALYWYRQSLGQGLEFLIYFQGNSAPDKSGLPSDRFSAERTGGSVSTLTIQRTQQEDSAVYLCASSTGSPTNTEAFFGQGTRLTVV.